These T cell receptor beta chains were read from a single sample in a study of shared clonotypes between healthy human individuals. The table came from immunoSEQ multiplex PCR; TCRdb's copy has only in-frame clones and leaves some out. The sample records approximately 700,000 clones, 60% to 75% being singletons. The sample comprised memory CD4+ T cells sorted from blood. All receptors derive from a woman aged 25 to 45 in good health. The CDR3 runs from the conserved cysteine through the conserved F or W. D genes are given only for firm matches. Size tells how often a clone was seen (once, few, many) or the class of an expanded clone, and some rows leave it out.

CSQLGEGATQYF,TGCAGCCAGCTAGGGGAGGGAGCGACCCAGTACTTC,TRBJ2-5,-,TRBV29-1,TRBD2
CASSSYLENIQYF,TGTGCCAGCAGCTCCTACTTGGAAAACATTCAGTACTTC,TRBJ2-4,-,TRBV7-9,-
CASSQPDRGNEKLFF,TGCGCCAGCAGCCAACCCGACAGGGGTAATGAAAAACTGTTTTTT,TRBJ1-4,-,TRBV4-1,TRBD1
CASSLGWTSGVYEQYF,TGTGCCAGCAGCTTAGGTTGGACTAGCGGGGTGTATGAGCAGTACTTC,TRBJ2-7,many,TRBV11-2,TRBD2
CASSITLIGEGETQYF,TGTGCCAGCAGCATTACCTTAATAGGTGAGGGAGAGACCCAGTACTTC,TRBJ2-5,-,TRBV5-4,-
CASTPGVIAGYRTDTQYF,TGCGCCAGCACTCCAGGGGTTATAGCGGGGTACCGCACAGATACGCAGTATTTT,TRBJ2-3,-,TRBV5-1,TRBD2
CAWSVLEQETQYF,TGTGCCTGGAGTGTACTAGAACAAGAGACCCAGTACTTC,TRBJ2-5,-,TRBV30,-
CASSLATGLSSYNEQFF,TGTGCCAGCAGCTTAGCCACGGGGTTAAGCTCCTACAATGAGCAGTTCTTC,TRBJ2-1,-,TRBV7-2,-
CASSFDTSRTYEQYF,TGCGCCAGCAGCTTTGATACTAGCCGAACCTACGAGCAGTACTTC,TRBJ2-7,few,TRBV5-1,-
CAISVEGTYNEQFF,TGTGCCATCAGTGTTGAGGGAACCTACAATGAGCAGTTCTTC,TRBJ2-1,-,TRBV10-3,-
CASSFLPSGPSTDTQYF,TGTGCCAGCAGTTTCCTCCCTAGCGGCCCTAGCACAGATACGCAGTATTTT,TRBJ2-3,-,TRBV28,TRBD2
CASSTGQGAEPQHF,TGTGCCAGCAGCACCGGGCAGGGGGCTGAGCCCCAGCATTTT,TRBJ1-5,-,TRBV7-9,TRBD1
CATPPRDPSYNEQFF,TGTGCCACCCCACCTCGGGACCCGTCCTACAATGAGCAGTTCTTC,TRBJ2-1,-,TRBV27,-
CASSQQTSGRAFSYEQYF,TGCGCCAGCAGCCAACAGACTAGCGGGAGGGCTTTCTCCTACGAGCAGTACTTC,TRBJ2-7,-,TRBV4-1,TRBD2
CASSAGTGVTGELFF,TGCGCCAGCAGCGCCGGGACAGGGGTTACCGGGGAGCTGTTTTTT,TRBJ2-2,-,TRBV5-1,TRBD1
CAWSVLASDANIQYF,TGTGCCTGGAGTGTACTGGCCTCGGACGCGAACATTCAGTACTTC,TRBJ2-4,-,TRBV30,-
CASSEAGRGGPETQYF,TGCGCCAGCAGTGAAGCGGGGAGAGGCGGACCAGAGACCCAGTACTTC,TRBJ2-5,-,TRBV10-1,TRBD2
CASSAGAPGEKLFF,TGCGCCAGCAGCGCAGGGGCGCCGGGAGAAAAACTGTTTTTT,TRBJ1-4,-,TRBV5-1,-
CATSRASGRVPYEQYF,TGTGCCACCAGCAGGGCTAGCGGGAGGGTGCCCTACGAGCAGTACTTC,TRBJ2-7,-,TRBV15,TRBD2
CASSLESVDWTEAFF,TGTGCCAGCAGCTTAGAGTCCGTGGACTGGACTGAAGCTTTCTTT,TRBJ1-1,-,TRBV7-9,-
CASSPLTANYGYTF,TGTGCCAGCAGCCCCCTGACAGCTAACTATGGCTACACCTTC,TRBJ1-2,-,TRBV7-9,-
CASSLDLNSKEAFF,TGTGCCAGCAGCTTAGATCTCAACAGCAAGGAAGCTTTCTTT,TRBJ1-1,few,TRBV7-9,-
CASSLRYSNQPQHF,TGTGCCAGCAGTTTACGTTATAGCAATCAGCCCCAGCATTTT,TRBJ1-5,once,TRBV27,-
CASSLGTGGDTQYF,TGCGCCAGCAGCTTGGGAACTGGGGGAGATACGCAGTATTTT,TRBJ2-3,-,TRBV5-1,-
CASSPLGREQETQYF,TGTGCCAGCAGCCCCCTCGGGCGGGAACAAGAGACCCAGTACTTC,TRBJ2-5,-,TRBV28,-
CASCGGVAGGEQFF,TGTGCCAGCTGCGGGGGCGTCGCAGGGGGTGAGCAGTTCTTC,TRBJ2-1,-,TRBV2,-
CASSSPSGTGTGAQYF,TGTGCCAGCAGCTCACCCTCCGGGACAGGGACTGGGGCCCAGTACTTC,TRBJ2-5,-,TRBV11-2,TRBD1
CASSQEPQHSSTDTQYF,TGTGCCAGCAGCCAAGAACCCCAACACTCTAGCACAGATACGCAGTATTTT,TRBJ2-3,-,TRBV4-2,-
CASSLRAQGIAGELFF,TGTGCCAGCAGCTTAAGAGCACAGGGAATAGCCGGGGAGCTGTTTTTT,TRBJ2-2,-,TRBV7-3,-
CASREYASGIDNEQFF,TGTGCCAGCAGGGAGTATGCTAGCGGGATAGACAATGAGCAGTTCTTC,TRBJ2-1,-,TRBV27,TRBD2
CASAQVSNTEAFF,TGCGCCAGCGCTCAGGTTTCGAACACTGAAGCTTTCTTT,TRBJ1-1,-,TRBV10-1,-
CASSPLGGRVDEKLFF,TGTGCCAGCAGCCCGCTGGGGGGCCGAGTCGATGAAAAACTGTTTTTT,TRBJ1-4,-,TRBV7-2,-
CASSPRTGRAFF,TGTGCCAGCAGCCCTCGGACAGGGCGAGCTTTCTTT,TRBJ1-1,few,TRBV7-6,TRBD1
CASSPDRVDADTQYF,TGTGCCAGTAGCCCTGACAGGGTAGACGCAGATACGCAGTATTTT,TRBJ2-3,-,TRBV19,TRBD1
CASSAAGELFF,TGTGCCAGCAGTGCGGCTGGGGAGCTGTTTTTT,TRBJ2-2,-,TRBV6-5,-
CASSLWRRGGDTQYF,TGTGCCAGCAGCTTGTGGCGACGAGGGGGAGATACGCAGTATTTT,TRBJ2-3,-,TRBV5-6,-
CASSSFSGRAFAGELFF,TGCGCCAGCAGCTCCTTTAGCGGGAGGGCCTTTGCCGGGGAGCTGTTTTTT,TRBJ2-2,-,TRBV5-1,TRBD2
CASAKWTGGGNEQFF,TGTGCCAGCGCAAAGTGGACTGGCGGGGGCAATGAGCAGTTCTTC,TRBJ2-1,-,TRBV7-9,TRBD2
CASSISGYLADTQYF,TGTGCCAGTAGTATTTCGGGCTATTTAGCAGATACGCAGTATTTT,TRBJ2-3,-,TRBV19,-
CSVVGRAYTDTQYF,TGCAGCGTTGTCGGCAGGGCATACACAGATACGCAGTATTTT,TRBJ2-3,-,TRBV29-1,-
CASSLGGQVVDEKLFF,TGTGCCAGCAGCTTGGGCGGACAGGTGGTTGATGAAAAACTGTTTTTT,TRBJ1-4,-,TRBV5-4,TRBD1
CASSQPTGTNYEQYF,TGCGCCAGCAGCCAACCTACGGGGACCAATTACGAGCAGTACTTC,TRBJ2-7,-,TRBV4-3,-
CASRGGLAVLREQYF,TGTGCCAGCAGGGGGGGACTAGCGGTCCTCCGGGAGCAGTACTTC,TRBJ2-7,-,TRBV2,TRBD2
CASSIGNQPQHF,TGTGCCAGCAGTATCGGCAATCAGCCCCAGCATTTT,TRBJ1-5,few,TRBV28,-
CSVSVNTEAFF,TGCAGCGTTTCAGTGAACACTGAAGCTTTCTTT,TRBJ1-1,-,TRBV29-1,-
CASSVTDRKNIQYF,TGTGCCAGCAGTGTGACAGATCGCAAAAACATTCAGTACTTC,TRBJ2-4,-,TRBV28,-
CASSPGPTYEQYF,TGTGCCAGCAGTCCGGGACCGACCTACGAGCAGTACTTC,TRBJ2-7,few,TRBV28,-